This TCR beta chain is from a study of blood T cell repertoires in COVID-19. In the study overall: T cells, B-cell-depleted T cells, or PBMCs provided the cDNA or gDNA that served as material.

Profiled with immunoSEQ multiplex PCR; TCRdb holds only in-frame clones, not every one. Of fewer than 200,000 clones detected, more than 75% appear once; the ten largest clones hold just under 2.5%. The CDR3 sequence is 15 residues long. The ends lost 4 bases at V and 3 bases at J; junction bases unmatched: 4. The germline CDR1 and CDR2 sequences are MNHEY and SMNVEV (reference sequence). The genes are TRBV27 and TRBJ2-5; 11 nucleotides match TRBD1. What was sequenced was peripheral blood. The source of this sequence is a man aged 35 to 55 with active or convalescent COVID-19. The CDR3, as DNA: TGTGCCAGCAGTTGGGGGACAGGGGGAAAAGAGACCCAGTACTTC. Residues: CASSWGTGGKETQYF.